The clone carrying this TCR beta chain was recorded once. This record belongs to a study of blood T cell repertoires in COVID-19. Original methodology: Reference gene primer amplification in the assay estimated nucleated cell counts. Repertoires were generated with immunoSEQ multiplex PCR, while TCRdb's copy carries only in-frame clones and drops some. That table gives V, J and clone size, and the DNA gave D and trimming. The repertoire holds about 220,000 clones, approximately 81% seen once, with 3% to 4.5% in the top ten. This clonotype originated in a woman older than 75 with acute or convalescent COVID-19. The sample comprised peripheral blood.

The CDR3 DNA sequence: TGTGCCAGCAGCCACCAACAGGGGCTAAACACTGAAGCTTTCTTT. Its translation is CASSHQQGLNTEAFF. This chain links TRBV3-1 (or the pseudogene TRBV3-2) with TRBJ1-1; the match to TRBD1 covers 7 bases. V lost 3 bases to trimming and J lost 2 bases; unmatched junction nucleotides: 6. This CDR3 contains 15 residues. Germline V gene lookup returns CDR1 LGHDT and CDR2 YNNKEL (reference sequence).